This T cell receptor beta chain is from a study of CD8+ T cells in alopecia areata. Study at large: Among treated patients, oral tofacitinib was administered at 5 to 10 mg twice daily. Broader study findings: Persistence during tofacitinib was seen for many expanded lesional clones in scalp and blood. Significant decreases in scalp clonality and expanded CD8+ clones followed tofacitinib treatment. There was only one nonresponder, so it was unclear how baseline CD8+ expansion relates to response.

With 0 bases removed from V and 4 bases from J, the gap between germline ends came to 2 bases. Germline V CDR1 and CDR2: SGHRS, YFSETQ. This CDR3 has 13 residues. Comments on this clone: Its antigen is not known.

RNA extraction and reverse transcription yielded cDNA as sequencing template. Sequencing was performed with immunoSEQ multiplex PCR; in TCRdb, only in-frame clones are kept and a portion is missing. This table has 200,000 to 250,000 clones, around 65% appearing once. Documented treatment: oral pan-JAK inhibitor, 5-10 mg twice daily. This chain uses TRBV5-1 with TRBJ2-6; no clear D gene. The clonotype originates from a human donor with alopecia areata. The sequencing here drew on CD4+ T cells sorted from blood, taken between weeks 43 and 45, from a patient treated with tofacitinib. The CDR3 nucleotides are TGCGCCAGCAGCTTGGTCGGGGCCAACGTCCTGACTTTC. This gives the protein CASSLVGANVLTF.